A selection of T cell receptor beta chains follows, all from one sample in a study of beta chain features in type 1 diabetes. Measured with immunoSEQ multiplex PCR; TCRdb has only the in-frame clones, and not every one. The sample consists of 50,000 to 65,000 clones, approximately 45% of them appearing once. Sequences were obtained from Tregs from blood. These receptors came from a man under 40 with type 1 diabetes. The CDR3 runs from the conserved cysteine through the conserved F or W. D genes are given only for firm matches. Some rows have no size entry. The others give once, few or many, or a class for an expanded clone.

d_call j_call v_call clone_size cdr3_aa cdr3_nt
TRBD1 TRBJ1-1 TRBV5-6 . CASSLGTGNEAFF TGTGCCAGCAGCTTGGGGACAGGGAATGAAGCTTTCTTT
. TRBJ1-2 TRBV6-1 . CASQASANYGYTF TGTGCCAGCCAAGCGAGCGCTAACTATGGCTACACCTTC
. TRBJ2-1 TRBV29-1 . CSVDRRSYNEQFF TGCAGCGTTGACCGGAGATCCTACAATGAGCAGTTCTTC
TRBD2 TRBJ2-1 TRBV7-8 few CASSLDLAGPNEQFF TGTGCCAGCAGCTTAGATCTAGCGGGACCCAATGAGCAGTTCTTC
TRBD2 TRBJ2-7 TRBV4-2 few CASSQGWGTTPLEQYF TGTGCCAGCAGCCAAGGGTGGGGGACTACTCCTCTCGAGCAGTACTTC
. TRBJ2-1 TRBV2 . CASALEVYNEQFF TGTGCCAGTGCACTAGAAGTCTACAATGAGCAGTTCTTC
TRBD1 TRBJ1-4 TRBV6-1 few CASRSAAGGEKLFF TGTGCCAGCAGAAGCGCGGCAGGGGGTGAAAAACTGTTTTTT
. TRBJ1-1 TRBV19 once CASTKTGLNTEAFF TGTGCCAGTACCAAAACAGGGCTGAACACTGAAGCTTTCTTT
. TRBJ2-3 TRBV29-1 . CSALTESTDTQYF TGCAGCGCACTAACTGAAAGCACAGATACGCAGTATTTT
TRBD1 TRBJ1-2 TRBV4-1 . CASSPMGTGSSYGYTF TGCGCCAGCAGCCCCATGGGGACAGGGAGTAGCTATGGCTACACCTTC
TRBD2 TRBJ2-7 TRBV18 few CASQSSGRDEQYF TGTGCCAGTCAAAGTAGCGGGAGAGACGAGCAGTACTTC
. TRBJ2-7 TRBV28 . CASSLWGLGSYEQYF TGTGCCAGCAGTTTATGGGGGCTGGGGTCCTACGAGCAGTACTTC
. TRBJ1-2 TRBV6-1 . CASSEQGSAYGYTF TGTGCCAGCAGTGAACAGGGAAGCGCCTATGGCTACACCTTC
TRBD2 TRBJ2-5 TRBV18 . CASSPSGSETQYF TGTGCCAGCTCACCAAGCGGGAGTGAGACCCAGTACTTC
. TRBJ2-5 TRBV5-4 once CASSLESGTLGETQYF TGTGCCAGCAGCTTGGAGTCAGGGACTCTGGGGGAGACCCAGTACTTC
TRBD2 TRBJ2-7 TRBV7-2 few CASSFTSGDSYEQYF TGTGCCAGCAGCTTCACTAGCGGGGATTCCTACGAGCAGTACTTC
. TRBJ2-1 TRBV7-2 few CASSPGTAYNEQFF TGTGCCAGCAGCCCAGGGACTGCCTACAATGAGCAGTTCTTC
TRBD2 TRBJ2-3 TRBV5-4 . CASSIPLSGSIADTQYF TGTGCCAGCAGCATACCTCTGAGCGGGAGTATAGCAGATACGCAGTATTTT
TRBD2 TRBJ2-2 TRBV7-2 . CASRGGRWTGELFF TGTGCCAGCAGGGGAGGGAGGTGGACCGGGGAGCTGTTTTTT
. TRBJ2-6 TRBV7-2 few CASSLDSGHAGANVLTF TGTGCCAGCAGCTTAGATTCCGGACATGCTGGGGCCAACGTCCTGACTTTC
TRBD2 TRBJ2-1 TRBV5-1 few CASSSRTSGSIEQFF TGCGCCAGCAGTTCCAGGACTAGCGGGAGCATAGAGCAGTTCTTC
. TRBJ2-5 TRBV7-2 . CASSLTIRWQETQYF TGTGCCAGCAGCTTAACGATCCGGTGGCAAGAGACCCAGTACTTC
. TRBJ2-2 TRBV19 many CASSRGTGELFF TGTGCCAGTAGTAGAGGGACCGGGGAGCTGTTTTTT
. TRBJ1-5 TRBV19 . CACRDNSNQPQHF TGTGCCTGCCGGGACAATAGCAATCAGCCCCAGCATTTT
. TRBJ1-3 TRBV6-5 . CASRARTREKPTF TGTGCCAGCAGAGCCCGGACCCGGGAAAAGCCTACATTT
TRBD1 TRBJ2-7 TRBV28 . CASSRTGDYEQYF TGTGCCAGCAGCAGGACAGGGGATTACGAGCAGTACTTC
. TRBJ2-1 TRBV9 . CASSILGAEQFF TGTGCCAGCAGCATCCTGGGGGCTGAGCAGTTCTTC
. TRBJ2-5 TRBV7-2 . CASSLRSRQETQYF TGTGCCAGCAGCTTAAGAAGTAGACAAGAGACCCAGTACTTC
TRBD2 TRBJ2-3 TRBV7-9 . CASSPLAAGSEYF TGTGCCAGCAGCCCCCTTGCAGCGGGATCTGAGTATTTT
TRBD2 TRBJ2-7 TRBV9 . CASSLTSGRYHEQYF TGTGCCAGCAGCCTTACTAGCGGGAGGTACCACGAGCAGTACTTC
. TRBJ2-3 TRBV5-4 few CASSQDVAEASTDTQYF TGTGCCAGCAGCCAAGATGTGGCCGAGGCTAGCACAGATACGCAGTATTTT
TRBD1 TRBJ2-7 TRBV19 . CASSISGTGGVYEQYF TGTGCCAGTAGTATCTCCGGGACAGGGGGCGTCTACGAGCAGTACTTC
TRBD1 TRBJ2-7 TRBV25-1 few CASSESNRGNYEQYF TGTGCCAGCAGTGAATCGAACAGGGGGAACTACGAGCAGTACTTC
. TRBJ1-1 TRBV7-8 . CASSFVGGSVDTEAFF TGTGCCAGCAGCTTTGTGGGAGGGTCGGTTGACACTGAAGCTTTCTTT
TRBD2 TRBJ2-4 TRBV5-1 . CASSPSGNIQYF TGCGCCAGCAGCCCTAGCGGGAACATTCAGTACTTC
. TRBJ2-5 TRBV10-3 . CAIRQDQETQYF TGTGCCATCAGGCAGGACCAAGAGACCCAGTACTTC
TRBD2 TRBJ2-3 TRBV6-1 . CASKERERRTQYF TGTGCCAGCAAAGAGCGGGAGCGACGTACGCAGTATTTT
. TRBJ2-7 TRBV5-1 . CASSALSSYEQYF TGCGCCAGCAGCGCCCTGAGCTCCTACGAGCAGTACTTC
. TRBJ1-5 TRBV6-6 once CASTQGGYSNQPQHF TGTGCCAGCACCCAAGGAGGTTATAGCAATCAGCCCCAGCATTTT
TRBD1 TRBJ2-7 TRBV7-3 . CASSLRGTGAYEQYF TGTGCCAGCAGCTTACGTGGGACAGGGGCCTACGAGCAGTACTTC
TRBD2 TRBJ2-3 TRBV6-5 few CASSLSGVWTDTQYF TGTGCCAGCAGTCTTAGCGGGGTATGGACAGATACGCAGTATTTT
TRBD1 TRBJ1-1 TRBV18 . CASSPLGTANTEAFF TGTGCCAGCTCACCCCTAGGGACAGCGAACACTGAAGCTTTCTTT
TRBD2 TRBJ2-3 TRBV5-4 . CASNWGGRRGTDTQYF TGTGCCAGCAACTGGGGGGGGAGAAGAGGGACAGATACGCAGTATTTT
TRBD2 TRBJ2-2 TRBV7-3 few CASSLRPPGGTLSGELFF TGTGCCAGCAGCTTAAGGCCCCCGGGAGGAACGCTGAGCGGGGAGCTGTTTTTT
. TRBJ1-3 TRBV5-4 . CASSPSGHNSGNTIYF TGCGCCAGCAGCCCCTCGGGACACAACTCTGGAAACACCATATATTTT
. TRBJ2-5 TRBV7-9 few CASSSRIRGETQYF TGTGCCAGCAGCTCCCGGATCAGGGGAGAGACCCAGTACTTC
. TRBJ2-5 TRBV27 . CASSFSGQETQYF TGTGCCAGCAGTTTTTCGGGTCAGGAGACCCAGTACTTC
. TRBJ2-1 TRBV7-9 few CASSLMGSSYNEQFF TGTGCCAGCAGCTTAATGGGGAGCTCCTACAATGAGCAGTTCTTC
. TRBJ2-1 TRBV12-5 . CASAQTSGYVASLFF TGTGCTAGTGCCCAGACTAGTGGGTATGTGGCAAGTCTGTTCTTC
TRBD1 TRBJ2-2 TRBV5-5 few CASTNPGTGYTGELFF TGTGCCAGCACCAACCCCGGGACAGGGTACACCGGGGAGCTGTTTTTT
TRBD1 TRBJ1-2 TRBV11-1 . CASSPPPGTGNGYTF TGTGCCAGCAGCCCGCCACCCGGGACAGGGAATGGCTACACCTTC
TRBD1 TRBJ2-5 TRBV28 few CASSLTGSATQYF TGTGCCAGCAGTTTGACAGGGTCTGCTACCCAGTACTTC
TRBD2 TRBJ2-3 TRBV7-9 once CASSLVAAGDTQYF TGTGCCAGCAGCTTAGTGGCAGCGGGGGATACGCAGTATTTT
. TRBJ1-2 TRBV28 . CATTGLNYGYTF TGTGCCACCACAGGGCTAAACTATGGCTACACCTTC
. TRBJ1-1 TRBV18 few CASSPVTNIGGEAFF TGTGCCAGCTCACCAGTGACTAATATTGGAGGGGAAGCTTTCTTT